This TCR beta chain was sequenced in a study of blood T cell repertoires in COVID-19. About the study: The United States, Italy and Spain provided the acute and convalescent COVID-19 samples. T cells, B-cell-depleted T cells, or PBMCs provided the cDNA or gDNA that served as material.

As handled by the study authors: Reference gene primer amplification in the assay estimated nucleated cell counts. TCRdb's copy holds only in-frame clones and misses some; the assay was immunoSEQ multiplex PCR. The D gene and trimming were derived from the DNA, and the V and J assignments and clone size from that table. The repertoire holds about 93,000 clones, with more than 65% as singletons. Sequencing used peripheral blood. The source is a human donor in a cohort sampled during active COVID-19.

The CDR3 DNA reads TGTGCCATCAGTGAGGCGGGAGGGCCCTACGAGCAGTACTTC. It specifies CAISEAGGPYEQYF. The rearrangement uses TRBV10-3 and TRBJ2-7; TRBD2 aligns across 9 bases. Losses at the gene ends were 2 bases for V and 2 bases for J; bases not matched to a gene: 1. The CDR3 extends over 14 amino acids. Germline CDR1 ENHRY, CDR2 SYGVKD.